This T cell receptor (beta chain) originates from a study of T-cell memory formation after mild COVID-19. In the study overall: Across donors, TCR clusters were largely donor specific. Findings of the study overall: Clones shrinking from day 15 to 85 showed even CD4/CD8 mixes; later expanders tilted CD4+. Some SARS-CoV-2-responding clones were already detected in memory before infection.

TCRdb reprocessed the 5' RACE reads with MiXCR, giving one entry per CDR3 protein. Counted here are around 500,000 distinct CDR3 sequences, roughly 18% occurring once; the ten biggest clones make up 12%. Between the trimmed V and J ends, which lost 3 bases and 0 bases, there was a span of 6 bases. The CDR3 covers 14 residues. The germline CDR1 and CDR2 sequences are SNHLY and FYNNEI. This clonotype was observed many times. Antigen unknown. The sample consisted of PBMCs or a T cell subset sorted from them (not recorded which). The TCR sequence derives from an adult woman who had mild COVID-19 (a few samples of this study predate the infection). Cell type and time point are not known. The chain has TRBV2 and TRBJ2-1; D unresolved. For the CDR3, the DNA is TGTGCCAGCAGTGACAGGAGCTCCTACAATGAGCAGTTCTTC. This codes for CASSDRSSYNEQFF.